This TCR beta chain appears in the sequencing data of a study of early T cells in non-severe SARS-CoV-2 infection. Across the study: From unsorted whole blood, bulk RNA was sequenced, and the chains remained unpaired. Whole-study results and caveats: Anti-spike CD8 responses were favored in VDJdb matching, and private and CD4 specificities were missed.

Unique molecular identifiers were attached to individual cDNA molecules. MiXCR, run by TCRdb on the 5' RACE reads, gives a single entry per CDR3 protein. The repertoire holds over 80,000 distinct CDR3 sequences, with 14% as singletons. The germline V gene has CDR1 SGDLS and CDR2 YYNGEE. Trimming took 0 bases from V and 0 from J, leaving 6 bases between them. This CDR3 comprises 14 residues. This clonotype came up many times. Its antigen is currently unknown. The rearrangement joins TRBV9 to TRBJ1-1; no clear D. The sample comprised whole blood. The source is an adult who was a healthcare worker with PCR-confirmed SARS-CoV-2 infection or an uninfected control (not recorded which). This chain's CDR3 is CASSVGSMNTEAFF. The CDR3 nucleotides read TGTGCCAGCAGCGTAGGTAGTATGAACACTGAAGCTTTCTTT.